The clone carrying this T cell receptor (beta chain) was counted once. The sample belongs to a study of blood T cell repertoires in COVID-19. Generated by immunoSEQ multiplex PCR, the TCRdb table keeps only in-frame clones and is missing some. This sample carries approximately 220,000 clones, more than 85% of them seen once, and the ten largest clones take 3% to 3.5%. CDR3 size: 14 residues. Germline V gene lookup returns CDR1 SNHLY and CDR2 FYNNEI. V lost 2 bases and J 3 bases, leaving 9 bases between the germline ends. This sequence originates from a man aged 55 to 70 with acute or convalescent COVID-19. The sample was peripheral blood. The chain recombines TRBV2 with TRBJ2-3; weak D call: TRBD2 (6 bases). In DNA form, the CDR3 reads TGTGCCAGCAGTGAAACTAGCTTAACAGATACGCAGTATTTT. Its translation is CASSETSLTDTQYF.